The 16 T cell receptor beta chains given below trace back to one sample, sequenced in a study of blood T cell repertoires in COVID-19 (dated by TCRdb to 2018 to 2021). The library was made by the immunoSEQ multiplex PCR assay. As stored in TCRdb, this immuneACCESS dataset retains in-frame rearrangements with V and J assigned. A fraction of the clones does not appear; measured against another copy, unresolved V genes explain less than half of the discrepancy, and the remainder lacks a known reason. The table for this sample lists some 200,000 clones; 84% of them were counted only once. The ten most abundant clones make up 1.2% to 1.5% of the sample. The sequenced material came from peripheral blood. These receptors were obtained from a woman in her forties who had recovered from COVID-19.

The J gene is TRBJ1-1, the V gene TRBV12-5, with D unclear. This CDR3 has 13 amino acids. V was clipped by 1 base and J by 0 bases, with 3 bases between them. From germline, CDR1 is LGHNT and CDR2 FRNRAP. The chain's CDR3 is CASGLGMNTEAFF. The CDR3 DNA is TGTGCTAGTGGTTTGGGTATGAACACTGAAGCTTTCTTT.

The chain employs TRBV6-5 and TRBJ1-2; D is perhaps TRBD1 (6 bases). Germline V gives CDR1 MNHEY, CDR2 SVGAGI. The length of the CDR3 is 13 residues. V lost 5 bases and J 8 bases, leaving 15 bases between the germline ends. The CDR3 is CASSQGNTRGYTF. The CDR3 DNA is TGTGCCAGCAGTCAGGGGAATACTCGGGGCTACACCTTC.

The chain is built from TRBV19 and TRBJ1-4; no reliable D call. V was trimmed by 4 bases and J by 8 bases, leaving 17 bases between them. The CDR3 is 15 amino acids. Germline V CDR1 and CDR2: LNHDA, SQIVND (reference sequence). The CDR3 reads CASSKRGRSEEKLFF. As DNA, the CDR3 is TGTGCCAGTAGTAAGCGCGGGAGGTCTGAGGAAAAACTGTTTTTT.

The rearrangement joins TRBV2 to TRBJ1-4; TRBD1 matches 10 bases. This CDR3 has 15 amino acids. Germline CDR1 is SNHLY and CDR2 is FYNNEI. V was pared by 7 bases and J by 5 bases, with 7 bases of the junction left unmatched. The CDR3 reads CASTEGGQGNEKLFF. In DNA form, the CDR3 reads TGTGCCAGCACCGAGGGGGGACAGGGGAATGAAAAACTGTTTTTT. The whole variable domain, filled in from reference TRBV2 and TRBJ1-4, reads EPEVTQTPSHQVTQMGQEVILRCVPISNHLYFYWYRQILGQKVEFLVSFYNNEISEKSEIFDDQFSVERPDGSNFTLKIRSTKLEDSAMYFCASTEGGQGNEKLFFGSGTQLSVL.

The chain employs TRBV6-6 and TRBJ2-1; TRBD2 agrees at 9 bases. Germline V CDR1 and CDR2: MNHNY, SVGAGI (reference sequence). This CDR3 region has 20 residues. V lost 5 bases, J lost 0 bases, and 17 bases stayed unmatched. CDR3 loop: CASSLTTSGTSSGSYNEQFF. CDR3 sequence (DNA): TGTGCCAGCAGTCTAACGACATCCGGGACTAGCTCCGGCTCCTACAATGAGCAGTTCTTC.

The chain recombines TRBV5-1 with TRBJ1-1; D possibly corresponds to TRBD1 (5 bases). Trimming left V 1 base short and J 4 bases short, with 11 bases between. The CDR3 is 14 amino acids. From germline, CDR1 is SGHRS and CDR2 YFSETQ. Here the CDR3 reads CASSLSAGSTEAFF. Here the CDR3 DNA reads TGCGCCAGCAGCTTGTCGGCAGGGTCCACTGAAGCTTTCTTT. Variable domain in full (rest from reference TRBV5-1 and TRBJ1-1): KAGVTQTPRYLIKTRGQQVTLSCSPISGHRSVSWYQQTPGQGLQFLFEYFSETQRNKGNFPGRFSGRQFSNSRSEMNVSTLELGDSALYLCASSLSAGSTEAFFGQGTRLTVV.

The rearrangement joins TRBV11-2 to TRBJ2-1; 12 bases match TRBD2. The germline gives CDR1 SGHAT, CDR2 FQNNGV. V was clipped by 5 bases and J by 9 bases; unmatched bases: 11. The CDR3 contains 16 residues. CDR3 residues: CASSPWTSGVNVEQFF. Written as DNA, the CDR3 is TGTGCCAGCAGCCCTTGGACTAGCGGGGTTAATGTTGAGCAGTTCTTC. Supplemented by reference TRBV11-2 and TRBJ2-1, the full variable domain reads EAGVAQSPRYKIIEKRQSVAFWCNPISGHATLYWYQQILGQGPKLLIQFQNNGVVDDSQLPKDRFSAERLKGVDSTLKIQPAKLEDSAVYLCASSPWTSGVNVEQFFGPGTRLTVL.

The CDR3 reads CASSLGAGGAKNIQYF. The CDR3 DNA reads as TGTGCCAGCAGCTTAGGAGCCGGGGGGGCCAAAAACATTCAGTACTTC. The chain links TRBV7-2 to TRBJ2-4; 7 positions agree with TRBD2. With 1 base clipped from V and 1 base from J, the junction kept 4 bases outside the gene matches. The CDR3 has 16 amino acids. The V gene's germline CDR1 is SGHTA and CDR2 FQGNSA.

The rearrangement joins TRBV5-4 to TRBJ2-4; TRBD2 aligns across 10 bases. The CDR3 has 17 amino acids. CDR1 is SGHNT and CDR2 is YYREEE in the germline V gene (reference sequence). V dropped 4 bases and J dropped 1; count of bases not matched to a gene: 8. The CDR3 region is CASSPEGSGGAKNIQYF. The CDR3 bases are TGTGCCAGCAGCCCAGAAGGTAGCGGGGGGGCCAAAAACATTCAGTACTTC.

This rearrangement joins TRBV6-6 to TRBJ2-7; the D gene is possibly TRBD1 (7 bases). Germline CDR1 reads MNHNY; CDR2 reads SVGAGI (reference sequence). Trimming pared 7 bases from V and 2 bases from J, leaving 12 bases between. The CDR3 covers 13 residues. The CDR3 nucleotides are TGTGCCAGCACGCGGGACAGTACCTACGAGCAGTACTTC. It codes for CASTRDSTYEQYF.

The chain employs TRBV18 and TRBJ1-2, with 10 bases lining up with TRBD1. V gave up 5 bases and J gave up 4 bases; unmatched junction bases: 7. From germline, CDR1 is KGHSH and CDR2 LQKENI. This CDR3 has 15 residues. CDR3 protein: CASSKDRGQGYGYTF. The CDR3 DNA follows: TGTGCCAGCTCAAAAGACAGGGGGCAAGGCTATGGCTACACCTTC.

The chain joins TRBV7-2 to TRBJ1-5; maybe TRBD1 (5 bases). CDR3 length: 14 residues. Germline assignment: CDR1 SGHTA and CDR2 FQGNSA. With 4 bases removed from V and 5 bases from J, the gap between germline ends came to 12 bases. In DNA, the CDR3 is TGTGCCAGCAGCTCAGGGCAGGGTGATCAGCCCCAGCATTTT. This encodes CASSSGQGDQPQHF.

The rearrangement uses TRBV5-1 and TRBJ1-1; possible D gene TRBD1, 5 bases. The CDR3 runs 14 residues. Germline CDR1 SGHRS, CDR2 YFSETQ. The V end lost 4 bases, the J end lost 1 base, and 11 bases lay between the germline ends. The CDR3 here is CASSETTGNTEAFF. DNA for the CDR3: TGCGCCAGCAGCGAGACAACAGGGAACACTGAAGCTTTCTTT.

This clone is a singleton in its sample. The chain has TRBV7-2 and TRBJ2-1; 8 positions match TRBD1. This CDR3 is 18 amino acids long. Germline trimming cut 2 bases from V and 7 bases from J; bases unmatched to any gene: 16. Looked up from germline, CDR1 is SGHTA and CDR2 is FQGNSA. The CDR3: CASSLSPFSQGAQNEQFF. Here the CDR3 DNA reads TGTGCCAGCAGCTTAAGTCCGTTCTCTCAGGGGGCACAGAATGAGCAGTTCTTC.

The rearrangement uses TRBV19 and TRBJ1-2; 8 nucleotides align to TRBD1. J gave up 3 bases and V 4 bases, and 7 bases lay outside the gene matches. Per germline, CDR1 LNHDA and CDR2 SQIVND (reference sequence). This CDR3 has 15 residues. The CDR3 DNA reads TGTGCCAGTAGTACCCCGACAGGGGTGGACTATGGCTACACCTTC. Translated: CASSTPTGVDYGYTF. The entire variable domain, with the rest obtained from reference TRBV19 and TRBJ1-2, is as follows: DGGITQSPKYLFRKEGQNVTLSCEQNLNHDAMYWYRQDPGQGLRLIYYSQIVNDFQKGDIAEGYSVSREKKESFPLTVTSAQKNPTAFYLCASSTPTGVDYGYTFGSGTRLTVV.

The rearrangement uses TRBV7-8 and TRBJ1-2, with 9 bases fitting TRBD1. The germline CDR1 and CDR2 sequences are SGHVS and FQNEAQ. V gave up 1 base and J gave up 7 bases; unmatched junction bases: 7. This CDR3 comprises 15 residues. CDR3 sequence (DNA): TGTGCCAGCAGCTTAGTTGAACAGGGGGCGAGTGGCTACACCTTC. Translation gives CASSLVEQGASGYTF.